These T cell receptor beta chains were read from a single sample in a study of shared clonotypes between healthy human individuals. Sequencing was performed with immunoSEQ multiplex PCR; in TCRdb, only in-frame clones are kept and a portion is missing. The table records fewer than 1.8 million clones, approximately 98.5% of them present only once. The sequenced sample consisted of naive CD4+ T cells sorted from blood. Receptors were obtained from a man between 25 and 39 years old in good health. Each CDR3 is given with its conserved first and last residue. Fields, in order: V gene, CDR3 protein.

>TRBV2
CASSSLTVMNTEAFF
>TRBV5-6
CASSLYRGLRETQYF
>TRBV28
CASSSPGGNYGYTF
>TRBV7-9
CASSLLVAANEQFF
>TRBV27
CASSLTGTYEQYF
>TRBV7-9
CASSLRGSPYNEQFF
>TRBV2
CASRRGDTAQETQYF
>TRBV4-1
CASSQRAGGSTDTQYF
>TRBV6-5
CASSLTGEGRQYF
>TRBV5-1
CASSSRGETQYF
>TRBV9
CASSVGGRDSYEQYF
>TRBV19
CASRNQGFGANVLTF
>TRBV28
CASRTDYEQYF
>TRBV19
CASSWGRQETQYF
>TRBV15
CATSRRLAALRAGTDTQYF
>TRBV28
CASSLRTSGMYEQYF
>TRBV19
CASSNRAGTYEQYF
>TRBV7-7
CASSFSGRSTGELFF
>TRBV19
CASRGARFGTEAFF
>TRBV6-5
CASREGDSYNEQFF
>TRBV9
CASSPHPGTDNEKLFF
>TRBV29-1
CSVEKAEGDEKLFF
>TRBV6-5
CASSLKTWTEAFF
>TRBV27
CASSHSTDTQYF
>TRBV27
CASRTGAEQYF
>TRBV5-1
CASSEGAPYEQYF
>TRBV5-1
CASSLGRDNLRVTQYF
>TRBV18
CASSRSGANVLTF
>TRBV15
CATSRAGSGYNEQFF
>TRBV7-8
CASSSPGTSGHRYF
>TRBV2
CASSGGLSTDTQYF
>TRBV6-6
CASSPPRVLDTEAFF
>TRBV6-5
CASSQQGRNIQYF
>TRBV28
CASSPGQNYGYTF
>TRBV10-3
CAAAPETGWGQPQHF
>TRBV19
CASSIGSRAALGQPQHF
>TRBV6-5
CASSYRFSEQFF
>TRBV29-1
CSASSGPDTQYF
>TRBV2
CAIGDRGNTEAFF
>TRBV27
CASSFSSPGLATGRDRNEQFF
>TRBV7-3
CASSLQGGTYNEQFF
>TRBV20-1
CSASSSHGYTF
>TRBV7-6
CASSLSGTSGRSYEQFF
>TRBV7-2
CASSSPGIIPPGTQYF
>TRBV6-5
CASSSTGGAYNEQFF